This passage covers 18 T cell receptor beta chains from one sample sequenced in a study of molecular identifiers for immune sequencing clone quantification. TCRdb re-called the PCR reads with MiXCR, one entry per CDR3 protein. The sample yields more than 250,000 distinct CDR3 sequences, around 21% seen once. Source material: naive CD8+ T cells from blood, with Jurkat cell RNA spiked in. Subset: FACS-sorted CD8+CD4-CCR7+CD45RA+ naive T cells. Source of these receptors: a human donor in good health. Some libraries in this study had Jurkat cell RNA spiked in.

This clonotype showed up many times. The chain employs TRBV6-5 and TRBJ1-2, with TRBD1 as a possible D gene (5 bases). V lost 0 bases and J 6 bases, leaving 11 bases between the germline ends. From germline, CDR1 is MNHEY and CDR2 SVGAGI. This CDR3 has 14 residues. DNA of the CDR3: TGTGCCAGCAGTTACTCAGGCCCGACAGATGGCTACACCTTC. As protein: CASSYSGPTDGYTF.

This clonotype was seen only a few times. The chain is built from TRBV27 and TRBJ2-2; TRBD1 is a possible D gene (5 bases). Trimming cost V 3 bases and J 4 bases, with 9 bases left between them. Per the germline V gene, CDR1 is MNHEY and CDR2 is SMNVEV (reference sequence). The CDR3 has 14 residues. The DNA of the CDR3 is TGTGCCAGCAGTTTCTTAGGGGCCACCGGGGAGCTGTTTTTT. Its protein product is CASSFLGATGELFF.

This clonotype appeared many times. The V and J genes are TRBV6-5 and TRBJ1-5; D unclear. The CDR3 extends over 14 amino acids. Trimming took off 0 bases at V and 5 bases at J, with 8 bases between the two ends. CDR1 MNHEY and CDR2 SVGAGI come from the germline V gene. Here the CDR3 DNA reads TGTGCCAGCAGTTACTCGGGCGAGGATCAGCCCCAGCATTTT. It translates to CASSYSGEDQPQHF.

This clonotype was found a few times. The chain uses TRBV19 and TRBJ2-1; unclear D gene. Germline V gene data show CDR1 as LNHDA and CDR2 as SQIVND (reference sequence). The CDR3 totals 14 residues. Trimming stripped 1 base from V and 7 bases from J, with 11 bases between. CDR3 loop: CASSIVTGPNEQFF. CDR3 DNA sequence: TGTGCCAGTAGTATAGTAACGGGCCCTAATGAGCAGTTCTTC.

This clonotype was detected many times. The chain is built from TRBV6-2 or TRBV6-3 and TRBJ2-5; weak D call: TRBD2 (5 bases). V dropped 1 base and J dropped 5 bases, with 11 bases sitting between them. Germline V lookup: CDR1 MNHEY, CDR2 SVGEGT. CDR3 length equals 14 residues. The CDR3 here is CASSYFRGGETQYF. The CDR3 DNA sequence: TGTGCCAGCAGTTACTTCAGAGGCGGGGAGACCCAGTACTTC.

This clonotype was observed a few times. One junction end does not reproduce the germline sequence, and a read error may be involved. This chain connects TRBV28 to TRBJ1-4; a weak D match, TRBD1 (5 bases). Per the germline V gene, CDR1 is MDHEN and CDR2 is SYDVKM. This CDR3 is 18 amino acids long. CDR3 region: CASSAKGTVSSTNEKLVF. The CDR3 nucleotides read TGTGCCAGCAGTGCTAAAGGGACCGTCTCATCAACTAATGAAAAACTGGTTTTT.

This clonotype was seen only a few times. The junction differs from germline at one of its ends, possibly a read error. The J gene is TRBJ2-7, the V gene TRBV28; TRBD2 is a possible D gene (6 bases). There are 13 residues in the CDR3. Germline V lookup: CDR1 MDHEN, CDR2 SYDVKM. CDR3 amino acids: CASSQLAKYEQHF. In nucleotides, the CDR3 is TGTGCCAGCAGCCAACTAGCAAAGTACGAGCAGCACTTC.

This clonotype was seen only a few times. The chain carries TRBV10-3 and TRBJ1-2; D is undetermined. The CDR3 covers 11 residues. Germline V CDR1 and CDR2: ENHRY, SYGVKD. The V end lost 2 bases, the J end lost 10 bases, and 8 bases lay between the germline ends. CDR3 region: CAISEGQNYTF. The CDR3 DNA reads TGTGCCATCAGTGAGGGGCAGAACTACACCTTC.

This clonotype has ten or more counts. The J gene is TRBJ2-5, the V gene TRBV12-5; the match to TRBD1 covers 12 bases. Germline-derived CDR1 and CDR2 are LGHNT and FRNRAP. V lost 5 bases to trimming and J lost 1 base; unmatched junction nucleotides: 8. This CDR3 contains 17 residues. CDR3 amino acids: CASGLRGTGGFQETQYF. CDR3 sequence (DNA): TGTGCTAGTGGTCTCCGCGGGACAGGGGGCTTCCAAGAGACCCAGTACTTC.

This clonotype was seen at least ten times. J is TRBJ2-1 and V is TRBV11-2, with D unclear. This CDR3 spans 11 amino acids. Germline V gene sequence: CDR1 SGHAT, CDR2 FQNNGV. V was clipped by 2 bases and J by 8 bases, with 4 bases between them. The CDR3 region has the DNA TGTGCCAGCAGCTTAAGAGATGAGCAGTTCTTC. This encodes CASSLRDEQFF.

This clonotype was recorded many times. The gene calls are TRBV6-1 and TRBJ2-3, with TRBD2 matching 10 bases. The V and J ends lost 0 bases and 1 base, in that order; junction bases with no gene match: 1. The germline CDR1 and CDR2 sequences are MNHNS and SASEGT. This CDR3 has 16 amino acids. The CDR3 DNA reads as TGTGCCAGCAGTGAAGCTCTAGCGGGAGGCACAGATACGCAGTATTTT. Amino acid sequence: CASSEALAGGTDTQYF.

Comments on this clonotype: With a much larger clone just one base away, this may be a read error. The CDR3, as DNA: TGTGCCACCAGCAAAGAATGGGGATACGAGCATTACTTC. Translated: CATSKEWGYEHYF. The chain recombines TRBV15 with TRBJ2-7; D uncertain. CDR1 is LNHNV and CDR2 is YYDKDF in the germline V gene (reference sequence). CDR3 size: 13 residues.

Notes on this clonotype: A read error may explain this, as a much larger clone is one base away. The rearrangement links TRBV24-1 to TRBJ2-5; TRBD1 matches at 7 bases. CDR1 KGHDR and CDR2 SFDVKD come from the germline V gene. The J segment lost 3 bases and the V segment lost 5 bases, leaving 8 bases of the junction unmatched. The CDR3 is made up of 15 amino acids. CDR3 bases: TGTGCCACCAGTGGGTCGGGACAGCGAGAAGAGACCCAGTACTTC. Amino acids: CATSGSGQREETQYF.

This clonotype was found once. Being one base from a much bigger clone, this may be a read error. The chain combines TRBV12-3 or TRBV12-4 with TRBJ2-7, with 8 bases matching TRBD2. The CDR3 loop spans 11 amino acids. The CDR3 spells CASSLAGVQCF. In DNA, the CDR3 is TGTGCCAGCAGTCTAGCGGGCGTACAGTGCTTC.

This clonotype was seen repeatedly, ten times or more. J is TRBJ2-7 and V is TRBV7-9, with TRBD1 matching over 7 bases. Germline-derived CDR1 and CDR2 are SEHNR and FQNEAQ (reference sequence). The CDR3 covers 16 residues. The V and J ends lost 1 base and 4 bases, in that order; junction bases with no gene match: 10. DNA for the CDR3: TGTGCCAGCAGCTTAGAAGTGACAGGGCCGGTATACGAGCAGTACTTC. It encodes CASSLEVTGPVYEQYF.

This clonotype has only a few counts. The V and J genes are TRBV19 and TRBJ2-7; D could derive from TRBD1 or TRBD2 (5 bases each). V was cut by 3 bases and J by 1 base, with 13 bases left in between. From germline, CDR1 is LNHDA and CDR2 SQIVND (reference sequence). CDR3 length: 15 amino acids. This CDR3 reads CASSIGRDGSYEQYF. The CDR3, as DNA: TGTGCCAGTAGTATCGGCCGGGACGGGTCCTACGAGCAGTACTTC.

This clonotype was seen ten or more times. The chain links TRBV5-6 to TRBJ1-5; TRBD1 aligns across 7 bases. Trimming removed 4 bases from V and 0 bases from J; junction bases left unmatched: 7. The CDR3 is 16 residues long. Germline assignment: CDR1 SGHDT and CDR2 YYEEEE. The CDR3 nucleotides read TGTGCCAGCAGCCGACAGGGCCTCAATAGCAATCAGCCCCAGCATTTT. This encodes CASSRQGLNSNQPQHF.

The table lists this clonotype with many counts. The chain's CDR3 is CASSPYSSSYYGYTF. As DNA, the CDR3 is TGTGCCAGCAGTCCTTACAGTTCTTCGTACTATGGCTACACCTTC. This chain links TRBV27 with TRBJ1-2; D uncertain. V shed 5 bases and J shed 3 bases, with 16 bases lying between them. Germline loops: CDR1 MNHEY, CDR2 SMNVEV (reference sequence). The CDR3 is 15 residues long.